This T cell receptor (beta chain) was sequenced in a study of long-term antiretroviral therapy in people with HIV. An immunoSEQ assay, version v3.0, was performed at survey level. TCRdb keeps only in-frame clones here, not all; method: immunoSEQ multiplex PCR. The sample has under 20,000 clones; about 70% are singletons. Study-level results: The clones with expansion before ART were dominant in the repertoire at all time points.

Worth noting for this clone: Its antigen is as yet unknown.

Trimming stripped 6 bases from V and 4 bases from J, with 9 bases between. The CDR3 spans 12 residues. The germline V gene has CDR1 SGHAT and CDR2 FQNNGV. The source material was unsorted PBMCs, sampled 0.5 years before starting antiretroviral therapy. This clonotype was obtained from a man younger than 30 with HIV. The gene calls are TRBV11-2 and TRBJ1-1; the D is unclear. CDR3 in amino acids: CASSLMSTEAFF. Written as DNA, the CDR3 is TGTGCCAGCAGTTTAATGTCCACTGAAGCTTTCTTT.